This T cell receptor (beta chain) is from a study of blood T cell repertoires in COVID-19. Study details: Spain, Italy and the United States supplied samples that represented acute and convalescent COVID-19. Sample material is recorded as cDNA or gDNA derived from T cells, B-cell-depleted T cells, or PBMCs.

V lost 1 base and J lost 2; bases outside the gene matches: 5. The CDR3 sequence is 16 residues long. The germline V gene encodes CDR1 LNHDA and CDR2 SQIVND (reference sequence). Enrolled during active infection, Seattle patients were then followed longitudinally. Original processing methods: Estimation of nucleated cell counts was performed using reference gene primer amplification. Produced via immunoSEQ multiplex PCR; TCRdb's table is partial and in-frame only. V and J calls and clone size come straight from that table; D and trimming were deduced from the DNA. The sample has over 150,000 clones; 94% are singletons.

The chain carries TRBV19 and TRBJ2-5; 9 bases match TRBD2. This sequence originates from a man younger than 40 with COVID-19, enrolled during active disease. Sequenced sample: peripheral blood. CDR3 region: CASSIGLAGIQETQYF. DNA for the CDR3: TGTGCCAGTAGTATAGGGCTAGCGGGGATACAAGAGACCCAGTACTTC. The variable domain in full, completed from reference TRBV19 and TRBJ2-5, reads DGGITQSPKYLFRKEGQNVTLSCEQNLNHDAMYWYRQDPGQGLRLIYYSQIVNDFQKGDIAEGYSVSREKKESFPLTVTSAQKNPTAFYLCASSIGLAGIQETQYFGPGTRLLVL.